This TCR beta chain was retrieved from a study of OX40 agonist ivuxolimab in advanced cancers. Study background: Patients received the agonistic anti-OX40 (CD134) antibody ivuxolimab. Anti-PD-1, anti-PD-L1 or anti-CTLA-4 therapy given earlier was allowed, and 35% to 50% had some.

A word on this clone: Antigen: not known.

Measured with immunoSEQ multiplex PCR; TCRdb has only the in-frame clones, and not every one. Of some 79,000 clones detected, 80% to 95% appear once; the ten largest clones hold over 0.35%. Overall study findings and caveats: There were, on average, more expanded clones in CD8+ T cells than in CD4+. Within 6 weeks, CD4+ and CD8+ blood T cells expanded clonally at 0.1 to 3.0 mg/kg.

The CDR3 covers 16 residues. CDR1 SGHRS and CDR2 YFSETQ come from the germline V gene. V shed 4 bases, J shed 3 bases, and the junction held 4 bases outside the gene matches. The chain uses TRBV5-1 and TRBJ2-3; TRBD2 agrees at 14 bases. Sequenced material: CD4+ or CD8+ T cells sorted from blood, taken in a trial of the OX40 agonist ivuxolimab. The receptor was derived from an adult with an advanced solid tumor such as melanoma, head and neck, liver or kidney cancer. The CDR3 loop is CASSPGTSGRTDTQYF. The CDR3 DNA follows: TGCGCCAGCAGCCCGGGGACTAGCGGGAGAACAGATACGCAGTATTTT.